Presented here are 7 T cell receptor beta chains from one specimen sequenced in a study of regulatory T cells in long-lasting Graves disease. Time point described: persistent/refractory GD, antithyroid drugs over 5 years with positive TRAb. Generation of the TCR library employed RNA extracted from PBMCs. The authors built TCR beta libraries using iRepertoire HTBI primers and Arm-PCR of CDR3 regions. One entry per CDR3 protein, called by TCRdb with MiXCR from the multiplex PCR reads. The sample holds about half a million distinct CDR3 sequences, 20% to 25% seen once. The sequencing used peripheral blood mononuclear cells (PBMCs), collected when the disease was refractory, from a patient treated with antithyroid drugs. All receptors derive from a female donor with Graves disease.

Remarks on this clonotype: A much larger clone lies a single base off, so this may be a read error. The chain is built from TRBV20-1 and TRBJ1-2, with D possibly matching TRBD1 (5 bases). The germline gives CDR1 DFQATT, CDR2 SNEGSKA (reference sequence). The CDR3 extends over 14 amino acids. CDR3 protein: CSASHRQFNYGYAF. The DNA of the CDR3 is TGCAGTGCTAGCCACCGACAGTTTAACTATGGCTACGCCTTC.

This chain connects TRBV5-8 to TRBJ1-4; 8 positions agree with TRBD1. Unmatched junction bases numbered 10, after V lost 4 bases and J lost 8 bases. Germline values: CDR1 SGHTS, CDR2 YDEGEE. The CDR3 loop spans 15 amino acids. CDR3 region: CASSDGQGAFEKLFF. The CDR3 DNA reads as TGTGCCAGCAGCGATGGACAGGGAGCTTTCGAAAAACTGTTTTTT. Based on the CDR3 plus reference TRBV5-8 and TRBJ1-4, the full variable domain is EAGVTQSPTHLIKTRGQQATLRCSPISGHTSVYWYQQALGLGLQFLLWYDEGEERNRGNFPPRFSGRQFPNYSSELNVNALELEDSALYLCASSDGQGAFEKLFFGSGTQLSVL.

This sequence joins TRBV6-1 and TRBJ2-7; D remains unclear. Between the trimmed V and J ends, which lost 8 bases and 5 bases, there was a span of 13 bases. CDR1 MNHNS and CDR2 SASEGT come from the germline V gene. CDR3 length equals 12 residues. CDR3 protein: CASGPWVHEQYF. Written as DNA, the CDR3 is TGTGCCAGCGGCCCGTGGGTCCACGAGCAGTACTTC.

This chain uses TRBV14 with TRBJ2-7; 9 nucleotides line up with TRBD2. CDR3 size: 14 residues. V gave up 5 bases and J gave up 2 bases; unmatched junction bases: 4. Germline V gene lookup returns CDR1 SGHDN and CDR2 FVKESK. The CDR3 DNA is TGTGCCAGCAGCGTAAGCGGGGGGACCTACGAGCAGTACTTC. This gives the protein CASSVSGGTYEQYF. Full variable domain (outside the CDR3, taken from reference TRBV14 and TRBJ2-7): EAGVTQFPSHSVIEKGQTVTLRCDPISGHDNLYWYRRVMGKEIKFLLHFVKESKQDESGMPNNRFLAERTGGTYSTLKVQPAELEDSGVYFCASSVSGGTYEQYFGPGTRLTVT.

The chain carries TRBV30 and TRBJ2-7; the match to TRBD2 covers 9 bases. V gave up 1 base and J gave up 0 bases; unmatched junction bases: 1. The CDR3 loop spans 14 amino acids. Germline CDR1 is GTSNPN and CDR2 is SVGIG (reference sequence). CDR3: CAWSAGLASYEQYF. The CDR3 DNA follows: TGTGCCTGGAGTGCGGGACTAGCCTCCTACGAGCAGTACTTC.

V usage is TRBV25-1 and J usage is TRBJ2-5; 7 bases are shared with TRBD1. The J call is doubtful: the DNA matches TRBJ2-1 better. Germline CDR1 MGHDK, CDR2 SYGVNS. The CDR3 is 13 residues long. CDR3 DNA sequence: TGTGCCAGCAGATTCAGCAGGGGGAATGAGCAGTTCTTC. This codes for CASRFSRGNEQFF.

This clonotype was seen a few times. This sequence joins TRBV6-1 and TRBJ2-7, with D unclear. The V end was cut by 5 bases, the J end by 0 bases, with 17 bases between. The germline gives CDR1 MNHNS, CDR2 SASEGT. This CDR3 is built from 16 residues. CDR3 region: CASSRALTVSSYEQYF. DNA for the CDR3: TGTGCCAGCAGTCGAGCCCTCACGGTTAGCTCCTACGAGCAGTACTTC.